The T cell receptor (beta chain) described here comes from a study of blood T cell repertoires in COVID-19 (dated by TCRdb to 2018 to 2020). For context, the study as a whole: Samples from collaborators originated in the United States, Italy and Spain and spanned both the acute and convalescent phases of COVID-19. The material from the prospective study consisted of cDNA or gDNA derived from T cells, B-cell-depleted T cells, or PBMCs. The dataset comprised deeply sampled blood TCRbeta repertoires from subjects exposed to, actively infected with, or recovered from COVID-19. The repertoires were released in a freely available public database intended as a resource for research on the immune response to SARS-CoV-2. The samples were drawn from the first 160 participants of the ongoing ImmuneRACE study and from roughly 1,300 subjects provided by 6 global collaborators. A de-identified subject ID, COVID-19 status, age in years and sex were almost always included in the sample metadata. Where available, HLA class I and class II types were obtained from metadata supplied by the sample provider rather than from assay-based typing. The research as a whole found: The amount of clinical and demographic metadata varied by source and participant and was provided uncurated.

Collaborating institutions collected whole blood in K2EDTA tubes following their own protocols. For TCRbeta analysis, collaborator samples were shipped as frozen whole blood, as isolated PBMCs, or as DNA extracted from either sample type. The CDR3 sequence holds 14 residues, the cysteine and phenylalanine included. The DNA shown is the 42-base CDR3, in frame from base 1. The germline V gene yields SNHLY for CDR1 and FYNNEI for CDR2. Relative to germline, V is missing 5 bases and J is missing 1 base, with 3 bases of the junction outside any gene match. The immunoSEQ Assay, a bias-controlled multiplex PCR, was used to amplify TCRbeta CDR3 regions from genomic DNA. The study's processing was this. Nucleated cell counts per sample were estimated from amplification of reference gene primers within the assay. Sequence reads were collapsed and filtered to measure the absolute abundance of every unique TCRbeta CDR3 rearrangement. For each sample, productive Simpson clonality was calculated by taking the square root of Simpson's diversity index across productive rearrangements. The table comes from immuneACCESS by way of TCRdb, which keeps in-frame sequences with V and J called. Part of the clones is missing from these tables; in studies checked, under half for an unresolved V gene and the rest for unknown reasons. D and trimming come from the DNA, and the V and J calls and clone size come from that table. The sample contains 250,000 or so clones, roughly 81% of them found a single time. The top ten hold under 5% of the sample.

With regard to this clone: Its recognized antigen is unknown. Base-call qualities are not available, and no considerably larger clone is one nucleotide away. The sample holds other DNA sequences that translate to the same CDR3.

Sequenced: peripheral blood. The clonotype comes from a man aged 50-60 years with acute or convalescent COVID-19. The receptor chain draws on TRBV2 and TRBJ1-1, with 8 bases aligning to TRBD1. The CDR3 reads as follows: CASSRTGKNTEAFF. The sequenced DNA is TGTGCCAGCAGTCGGACAGGGAAGAACACTGAAGCTTTCTTT.